Presented here are 16 T cell receptor beta chains from one specimen sequenced in a study of T cell responses to AZD1222 COVID-19 vaccine (dated by TCRdb to the early 2020s). The time point label here, explained by the study, means: baseline before first vaccination. The library relied on the immunoSEQ multiplex PCR assay. TCRdb limited this immuneACCESS table to in-frame rearrangements with V and J called. A share of clones is missing; checked studies link under half to unresolved V genes, and the rest is unexplained. The sample records 110,000 to 150,000 clones, 92% of which are singletons. 1.5% to 2% of the sample lies in the top ten. The sample consisted of peripheral blood, taken on day 0 of AZD1222 vaccination. Every receptor here comes from an adult in good health.

V is TRBV19 and J is TRBJ2-7; D may match TRBD1 or TRBD2 (5 bases each). Trimming cost V 6 bases and J 0 bases, with 18 bases left between them. CDR1 is LNHDA and CDR2 is SQIVND in the germline V gene (reference sequence). This CDR3 has 16 amino acids. The chain's CDR3 is CASSRMGRGASYEQYF. DNA for the CDR3: TGTGCCAGTAGCCGAATGGGAAGAGGGGCCTCCTACGAGCAGTACTTC.

This clone was observed a handful of times. The chain recombines TRBV5-1 with TRBJ2-5; 10 nucleotides agree with TRBD2. The CDR3 spans 15 residues. The V segment lost 0 bases and the J segment 5 bases; nucleotides outside the gene matches: 4. Germline CDR1 SGHRS, CDR2 YFSETQ. The CDR3 spells CASSLAGSGGETQYF. The DNA for the CDR3 is TGCGCCAGCAGCTTGGCTGGTAGCGGGGGGGAGACCCAGTACTTC.

This chain links TRBV9 with TRBJ1-3; 9 bases map to TRBD1. This CDR3 spans 14 amino acids. CDR1 and CDR2 (germline): SGDLS, YYNGEE. J gave up 8 bases and V 2 bases, and 5 bases lay outside the gene matches. In DNA, the CDR3 is TGTGCCAGCAGCGTTGGGACAGGGAGGTACACCATATATTTT. Its translation is CASSVGTGRYTIYF.

The genes are TRBV4-1 and TRBJ2-3; unclear D gene. Germline V CDR1 and CDR2: MGHRA, YSYEKL. CDR3 length equals 15 residues. Deletions cut 1 base from V and 4 bases from J, with 12 bases between. CDR3 sequence (DNA): TGCGCCAGCAGCCAAGGGATAGCTGCTGCAGATACGCAGTATTTT. Protein: CASSQGIAAADTQYF.

CDR3 residues: CASSYQGQRGDYGYTF. The CDR3 DNA sequence: TGTGCCAGTAGCTATCAGGGGCAGAGAGGAGACTATGGCTACACCTTC. The rearrangement links TRBV19 to TRBJ1-2; D may be TRBD1 (6 bases). V was clipped by 6 bases and J by 3 bases, with 20 bases between them. CDR1 and CDR2 from the germline V gene are LNHDA and SQIVND (reference sequence). CDR3 length: 16 amino acids. Drawing the rest from reference TRBV19 and TRBJ1-2, the complete variable domain is DGGITQSPKYLFRKEGQNVTLSCEQNLNHDAMYWYRQDPGQGLRLIYYSQIVNDFQKGDIAEGYSVSREKKESFPLTVTSAQKNPTAFYLCASSYQGQRGDYGYTFGSGTRLTVV.

This chain's CDR3 is CASGTDPGNTIYF. Written as DNA, the CDR3 is TGTGCCAGTGGGACGGACCCTGGAAACACCATATATTTT. The V call is TRBV19, the J call TRBJ1-3, with D maybe TRBD1 (5 bases). In germline, CDR1 is LNHDA, CDR2 SQIVND (reference sequence). The CDR3 runs to 13 residues. With 8 bases removed from V and 2 bases from J, the gap between germline ends came to 10 bases.

This clone was recorded once. The chain couples TRBV6-2 or TRBV6-3 to TRBJ2-5; 12 positions agree with TRBD2. V lost 2 bases and J lost 2; bases outside the gene matches: 3. Germline V CDR1 and CDR2: MNHEY, SVGEGT. The CDR3 contains 16 residues. For the CDR3, the DNA is TGTGCCAGCAGTTACCCCGGACTAGCGGGACAAGAGACCCAGTACTTC. Residues: CASSYPGLAGQETQYF.

V usage is TRBV5-1 and J usage is TRBJ2-3; D possibly corresponds to TRBD2 (7 bases). CDR1 SGHRS and CDR2 YFSETQ come from the germline V gene. CDR3 length: 15 residues. Trimming took 2 bases from V and 4 from J, leaving 14 bases between them. CDR3 loop: CASSFFQGRADTQYF. Written as DNA, the CDR3 is TGCGCCAGCAGCTTCTTCCAGGGGAGGGCAGATACGCAGTATTTT.

The chain employs TRBV5-5 and TRBJ1-2, with 7 nucleotides matching TRBD1. Germline V gene data show CDR1 as SGHKS and CDR2 as YYEKEE (reference sequence). V dropped 4 bases and J dropped 4; count of bases not matched to a gene: 16. The CDR3 covers 17 residues. Here the CDR3 reads CASSPTGTANLLYGYTF. The CDR3, as DNA: TGTGCCAGCAGCCCAACCGGGACAGCGAACCTTCTCTATGGCTACACCTTC. The variable domain in full, completed from reference TRBV5-5 and TRBJ1-2, reads DAGVTQSPTHLIKTRGQQVTLRCSPISGHKSVSWYQQVLGQGPQFIFQYYEKEERGRGNFPDRFSARQFPNYSSELNVNALLLGDSALYLCASSPTGTANLLYGYTFGSGTRLTVV.

The genes are TRBV7-6 and TRBJ2-7; 7 bases fit TRBD2. Trimming removed 2 bases from V and 3 bases from J; junction bases left unmatched: 10. CDR1 is SGHVS, CDR2 FNYEAQ, per germline. This CDR3 contains 16 residues. The CDR3 nucleotides read TGTGCCAGCAGCTTAACCGCAAGCGGGGCTCTCTACGAGCAGTACTTC. Its translation is CASSLTASGALYEQYF. Drawing the rest from reference TRBV7-6 and TRBJ2-7, the complete variable domain is GAGVSQSPRYKVTKRGQDVALRCDPISGHVSLYWYRQALGQGPEFLTYFNYEAQQDKSGLPNDRFSAERPEGSISTLTIQRTEQRDSAMYRCASSLTASGALYEQYFGPGTRLTVT.

This chain joins TRBV7-9 and TRBJ1-1, with 11 nucleotides matching TRBD1. Germline-derived CDR1 and CDR2 are SEHNR and FQNEAQ (reference sequence). The V and J ends lost 3 bases and 3 bases, in that order; junction bases with no gene match: 3. CDR3 size: 15 residues. The CDR3 coding sequence is TGTGCCAGCAGCTTCCTGGGACAGGGGGACACTGAAGCTTTCTTT. It is translated as CASSFLGQGDTEAFF.

The chain's CDR3 is CASSRALVADTQYF. The CDR3 DNA reads as TGTGCCAGCAGCCGGGCGCTTGTGGCTGATACGCAGTATTTT. The chain recombines TRBV6-5 with TRBJ2-3; D gene ambiguous. CDR1 is MNHEY and CDR2 is SVGAGI in the germline V gene. The V end was cut by 6 bases, the J end by 6 bases, with 16 bases between. CDR3 length equals 14 residues.

This clone has more than one count but fewer than ten. One end of the junction varies from germline; a read error may be responsible. This chain uses TRBV2 with TRBJ1-5; TRBD1 aligns across 9 bases. Germline V CDR1 and CDR2: SNHLY, FYNNEI. This CDR3 is built from 18 residues. This chain's CDR3 is CASSEGLGQGASNQPQHF. The CDR3 DNA reads TGTGCCAGCAGCGAAGGCCTGGGACAGGGAGCGAGCAATCAGCCCCAGCATTTT.

V is TRBV6-5 and J is TRBJ1-5; D is uncertain. CDR1 is MNHEY and CDR2 is SVGAGI in the germline V gene. With 6 bases removed from V and 2 bases from J, the gap between germline ends came to 8 bases. The CDR3 has 13 residues. The CDR3 spells CASSGSGNQPQHF. The CDR3 DNA reads TGTGCCAGCAGCGGTTCGGGCAATCAGCCCCAGCATTTT.

This rearrangement joins TRBV18 to TRBJ1-6; a possible D gene is TRBD1 (5 bases). Trimming pared 2 bases from V and 7 bases from J, leaving 15 bases between. CDR1 and CDR2 (germline): KGHSH, LQKENI. The CDR3 runs to 16 residues. CDR3 DNA: TGTGCCAGCTCACCAACAGGCGGGGAGACGAATTCACCCCTCCACTTT. Amino acid sequence: CASSPTGGETNSPLHF.

The chain joins TRBV21-1 to TRBJ2-4; no DNA check was done on the table's D call, TRBD2. TRBV21-1 is reported as a pseudogene. This CDR3 spans 16 amino acids. Here the CDR3 DNA reads TGTGCCAGCAGACCCGAGGAACACCCCGCCAAAAACATTCAGTACTTC. Translated, it gives CASRPEEHPAKNIQYF.